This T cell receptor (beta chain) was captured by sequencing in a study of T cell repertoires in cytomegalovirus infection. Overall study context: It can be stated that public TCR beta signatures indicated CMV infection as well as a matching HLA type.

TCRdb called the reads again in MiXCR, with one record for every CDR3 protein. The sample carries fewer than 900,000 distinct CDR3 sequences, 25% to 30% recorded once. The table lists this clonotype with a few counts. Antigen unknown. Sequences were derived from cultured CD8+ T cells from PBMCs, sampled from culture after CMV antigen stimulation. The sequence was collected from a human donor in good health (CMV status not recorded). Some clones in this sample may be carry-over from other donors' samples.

The CDR3 loop is CASSLRTEYNEQFF. CDR3 in DNA: TGTGCCAGTAGTCTTCGGACAGAATACAATGAGCAGTTCTTC. The chain recombines TRBV19 with TRBJ2-1; TRBD1 might be the D (6 bases). The CDR3 is 14 amino acids. With 5 bases removed from V and 4 bases from J, the gap between germline ends came to 12 bases. CDR1 is LNHDA, CDR2 SQIVND, per germline (reference sequence).